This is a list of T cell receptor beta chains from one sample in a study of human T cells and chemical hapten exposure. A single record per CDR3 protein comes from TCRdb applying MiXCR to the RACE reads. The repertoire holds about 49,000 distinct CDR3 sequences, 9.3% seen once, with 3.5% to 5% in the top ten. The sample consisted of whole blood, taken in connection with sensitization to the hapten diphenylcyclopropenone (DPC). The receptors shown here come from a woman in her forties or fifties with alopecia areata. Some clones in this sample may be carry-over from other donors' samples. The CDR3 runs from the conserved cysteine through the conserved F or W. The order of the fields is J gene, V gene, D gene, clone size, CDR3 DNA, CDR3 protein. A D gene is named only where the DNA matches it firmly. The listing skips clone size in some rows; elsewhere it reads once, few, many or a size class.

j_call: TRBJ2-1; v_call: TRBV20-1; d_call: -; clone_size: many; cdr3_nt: TGCAGTGCTAGTGTACTCGTTCAGAAGCAGTTCTTC; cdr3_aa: CSASVLVQKQFF
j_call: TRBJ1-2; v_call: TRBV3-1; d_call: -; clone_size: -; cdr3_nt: TGTGCCAGCAGCCAAGCGCCGGCGGCAGCTTATGGCTACACCTTC; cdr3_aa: CASSQAPAAAYGYTF
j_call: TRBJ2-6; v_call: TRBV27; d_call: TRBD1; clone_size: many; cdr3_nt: TGTGCCAGCAGTGCCTATTCAGGACAGGGGGCTTCTGGGGCCAACGTCCTGACTTTC; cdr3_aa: CASSAYSGQGASGANVLTF
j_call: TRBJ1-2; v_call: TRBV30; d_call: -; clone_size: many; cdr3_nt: TGTGCCTGGAGTACAGGGACGGGCTACACCTTC; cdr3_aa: CAWSTGTGYTF
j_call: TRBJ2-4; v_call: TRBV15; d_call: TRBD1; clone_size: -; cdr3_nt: TGTGCCACCAGCAGAGGGCGGGACAGGTTAAACATTCAGTACTTC; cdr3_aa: CATSRGRDRLNIQYF
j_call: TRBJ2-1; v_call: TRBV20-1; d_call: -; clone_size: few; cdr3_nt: TGCAGTGCTAGACACTCCTACTCCTACAATGAGCAGTTCTTC; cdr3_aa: CSARHSYSYNEQFF
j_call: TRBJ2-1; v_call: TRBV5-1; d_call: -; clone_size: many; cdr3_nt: TGCGCCAGCAGCTTGGGACAGTCCTACAATGAGCAGTTCTTC; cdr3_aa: CASSLGQSYNEQFF
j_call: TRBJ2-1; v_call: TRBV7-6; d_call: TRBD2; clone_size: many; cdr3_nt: TGTGCCAGCAGCTTAGCGATGTCTAGCGGAGAATACAATGAGCAGTTCTTC; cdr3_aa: CASSLAMSSGEYNEQFF
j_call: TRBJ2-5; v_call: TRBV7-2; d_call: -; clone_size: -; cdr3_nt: TGTGCCAGCAGCCAACTGGGAGAAAGAGAGACCCAGTACTTC; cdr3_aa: CASSQLGERETQYF
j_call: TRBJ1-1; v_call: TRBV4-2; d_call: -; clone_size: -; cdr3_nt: TGTGCCAGCAGCCAAGGGTACAGTATGAACACTGAAGCTTTCTTT; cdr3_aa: CASSQGYSMNTEAFF
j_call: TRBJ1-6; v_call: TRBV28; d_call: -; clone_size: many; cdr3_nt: TGTGCCAGCAGTTTGTCCGGGGTGAAGAATTCACCCCTCCACTTT; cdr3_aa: CASSLSGVKNSPLHF
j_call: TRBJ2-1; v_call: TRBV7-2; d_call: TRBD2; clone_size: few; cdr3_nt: TGTGCCAGCAGCTCCCCCGGGACTAGCGTCAATGAGCAGTTCTTC; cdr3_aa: CASSSPGTSVNEQFF
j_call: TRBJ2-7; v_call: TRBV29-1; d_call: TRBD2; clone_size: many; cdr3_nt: TGCAGCGCAAAATCTAGCGGGAGGAATTACGAGCAGTACTTC; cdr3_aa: CSAKSSGRNYEQYF
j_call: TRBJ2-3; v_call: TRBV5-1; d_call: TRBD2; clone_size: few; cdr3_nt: TGCGCCAGCAGCCCCGGACTAGCTGGCACAGATACGCAGTATTTT; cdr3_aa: CASSPGLAGTDTQYF
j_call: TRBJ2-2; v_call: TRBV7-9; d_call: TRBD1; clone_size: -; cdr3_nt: TGTGCCAGCAGCAGCGAACCGGGACAGGGTCTAACCGGGGAGCTGTTTTTT; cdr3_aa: CASSSEPGQGLTGELFF
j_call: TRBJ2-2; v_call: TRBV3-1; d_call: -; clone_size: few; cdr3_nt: TGTGCCAGCAGGAAGGTAGGGCGCACCGGGGAGCTGTTTTTT; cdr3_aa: CASRKVGRTGELFF
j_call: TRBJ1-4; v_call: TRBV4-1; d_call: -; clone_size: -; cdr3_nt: TGCGCCAGCAGCCCTCCGGGCAGCCCTAATGAAAAACTGTTTTTT; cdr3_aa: CASSPPGSPNEKLFF
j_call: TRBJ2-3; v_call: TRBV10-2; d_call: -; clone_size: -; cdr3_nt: TGCGCCAGCAGTGGTAATAGCGGAAGAACAGATACGCAGTATTTT; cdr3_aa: CASSGNSGRTDTQYF
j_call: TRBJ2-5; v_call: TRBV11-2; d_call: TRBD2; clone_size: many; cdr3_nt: TGTGCCAGCAGCCACGGAACAAGCGGGAGGCCGAAGACCCAGTACTTC; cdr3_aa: CASSHGTSGRPKTQYF
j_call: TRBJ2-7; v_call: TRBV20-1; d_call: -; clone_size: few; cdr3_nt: TGCAGTGCCCACGGGACATCTGACGAGCAGTACTTC; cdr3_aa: CSAHGTSDEQYF
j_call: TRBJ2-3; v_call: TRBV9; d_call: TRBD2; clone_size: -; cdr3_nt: TGTGCCAGCAGCGCCCCGACTAGCGCGTATTTGGATACGCAGTATTTT; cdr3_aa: CASSAPTSAYLDTQYF
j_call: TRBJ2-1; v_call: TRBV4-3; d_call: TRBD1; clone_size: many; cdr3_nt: TGCGCCAGCAGCCAAGGACAGGGCTCCTACAATGAGCAGTTCTTC; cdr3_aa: CASSQGQGSYNEQFF
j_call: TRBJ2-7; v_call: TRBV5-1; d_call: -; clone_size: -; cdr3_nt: TGCGCCAGCAGCGGGACCGTTCGGGTCGAGCAGTACTTC; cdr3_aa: CASSGTVRVEQYF
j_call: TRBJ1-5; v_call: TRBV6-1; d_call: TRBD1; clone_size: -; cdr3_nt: TGTGCCAGCAGTGAAGCGCGTTCAGGGGGCCAGCCCCAGCATTTT; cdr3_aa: CASSEARSGGQPQHF
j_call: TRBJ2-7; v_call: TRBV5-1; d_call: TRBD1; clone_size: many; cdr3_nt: TGCGCCAGCAGTCCCCCAAGGCAGGGGGCCTACGAGCAGTACTTC; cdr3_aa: CASSPPRQGAYEQYF
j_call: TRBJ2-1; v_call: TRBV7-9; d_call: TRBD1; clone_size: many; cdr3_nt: TGTGCCAGCAGCTCCACCGGGGACAGGGCGGTTGAGCAGTTCTTC; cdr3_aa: CASSSTGDRAVEQFF
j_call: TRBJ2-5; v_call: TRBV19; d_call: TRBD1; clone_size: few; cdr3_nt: TGTGCCACCCAGACAGGGGGTCAGACCCAGTACTTC; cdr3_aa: CATQTGGQTQYF
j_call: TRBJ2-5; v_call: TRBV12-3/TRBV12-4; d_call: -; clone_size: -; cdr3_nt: TGTGCCAGCAGTTTCGACTATTGGGAGACCCAGTACTTC; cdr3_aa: CASSFDYWETQYF
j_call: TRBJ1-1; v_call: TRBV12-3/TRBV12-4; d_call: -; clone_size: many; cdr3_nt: TGTGCCAGCAGCCGCCCACACGGAACTGAAGCTTTCTTT; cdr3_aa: CASSRPHGTEAFF
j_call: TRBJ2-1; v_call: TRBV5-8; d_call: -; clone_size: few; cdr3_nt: TGTGCCAGCAGCTTTAGCGAAGACAATGAGCAGTTCTTC; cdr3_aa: CASSFSEDNEQFF
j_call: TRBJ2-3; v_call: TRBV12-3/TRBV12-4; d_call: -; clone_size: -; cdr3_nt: TGTGCCAGCAGTTTGGAGCGCACAGATACGCAGTATTTT; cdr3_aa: CASSLERTDTQYF
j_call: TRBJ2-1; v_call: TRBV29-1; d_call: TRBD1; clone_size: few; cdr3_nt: TGCAGCGTTGAAGAAGGGGGCAGAGGACTCTACAATGAGCAGTTCTTC; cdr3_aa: CSVEEGGRGLYNEQFF
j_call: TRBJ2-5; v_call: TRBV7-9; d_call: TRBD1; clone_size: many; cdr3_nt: TGTGCCAGCAGCTTAACAGGGGGCCCCTCAGTGACCCAGTACTTC; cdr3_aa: CASSLTGGPSVTQYF
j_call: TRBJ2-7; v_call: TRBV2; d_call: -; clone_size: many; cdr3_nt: TGTGCCAGCAATCGATTGGCAGGCGAGCAGTACTTC; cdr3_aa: CASNRLAGEQYF
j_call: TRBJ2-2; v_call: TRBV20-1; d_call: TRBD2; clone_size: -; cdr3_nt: TGCAGTGCAACCTCTAGCGGGAGAATCGGGGAGCTGTTTTTT; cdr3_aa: CSATSSGRIGELFF
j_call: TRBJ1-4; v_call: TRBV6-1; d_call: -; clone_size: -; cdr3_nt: TGTGCCAGCAGGGATGGCAACTATAATGAAAAACTGTTTTTT; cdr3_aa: CASRDGNYNEKLFF
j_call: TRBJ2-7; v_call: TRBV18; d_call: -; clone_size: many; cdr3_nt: TGTGCCAGCTCACCCTCGACGGCGACCTACGAGCAGTACTTC; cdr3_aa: CASSPSTATYEQYF
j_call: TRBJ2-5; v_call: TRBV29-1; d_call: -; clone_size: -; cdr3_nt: TGCAGCGTCGCAACAGGGTTGGGTAAGACCCAGTACTTC; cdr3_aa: CSVATGLGKTQYF
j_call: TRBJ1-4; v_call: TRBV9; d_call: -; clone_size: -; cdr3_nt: TGTGCCAGCAGCGCCAGTACAACTAATGAAAAACTGTTTTTT; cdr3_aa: CASSASTTNEKLFF
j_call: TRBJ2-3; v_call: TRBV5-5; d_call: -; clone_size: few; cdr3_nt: TGTGCCAGCAGCTTGTTGGCTAGCGCCGGCACAGATACGCAGTATTTT; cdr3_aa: CASSLLASAGTDTQYF
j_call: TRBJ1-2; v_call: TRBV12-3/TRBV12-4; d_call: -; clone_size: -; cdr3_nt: TGTGCCAGCAGTTTAGCCCCTGTCTCCCTTGAGGGCTACACCTTC; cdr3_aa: CASSLAPVSLEGYTF
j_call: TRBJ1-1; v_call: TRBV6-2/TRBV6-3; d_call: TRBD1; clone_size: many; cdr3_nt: TGTGCCAGCAGTCCGATGGACAGGGGTCGGAACACTGAAGCTTTCTTT; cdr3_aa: CASSPMDRGRNTEAFF
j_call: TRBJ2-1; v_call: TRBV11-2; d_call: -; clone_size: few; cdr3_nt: TGTGCCAGCAGCCCCGAAGGCCATGAGCAGTTCTTC; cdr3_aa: CASSPEGHEQFF
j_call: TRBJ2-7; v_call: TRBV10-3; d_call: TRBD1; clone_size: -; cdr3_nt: TGTGCCACTAGGACAGGGTCCTACGAGCAGTACTTC; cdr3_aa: CATRTGSYEQYF
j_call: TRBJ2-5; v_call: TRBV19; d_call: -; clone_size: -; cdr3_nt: TGTGCCAGTAGTGCTCAAGAGACCCAGTACTTC; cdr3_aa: CASSAQETQYF
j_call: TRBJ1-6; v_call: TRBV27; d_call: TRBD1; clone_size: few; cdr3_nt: TGTGCCAGCAGTTTAGGCCCGGGACAGCTCTCCTATAATTCACCCCTCCACTTT; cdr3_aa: CASSLGPGQLSYNSPLHF